These T cell receptor beta chains were read from a single sample in a study of cytomegalovirus exposure and HLA in healthy donors. Only in-frame clones appear in the TCRdb table, and some are missing; sequencing was by immunoSEQ multiplex PCR. Among about 180,000 clones, roughly 80% were seen once, and the ten largest hold about 2.4%. Sequencing input: PBMCs. These receptors all stem from a man aged 60 to 69 in good health and CMV-seronegative. The conserved cysteine and the conserved F or W are not part of the CDR3 here.

v_call	j_call	cdr3_aa
TRBV6-6	TRBJ2-7	ASSLPGRGSYEQY
TRBV7-9	TRBJ1-2	ATPGDSRLDYGYT
TRBV5-1	TRBJ2-2	ASSLSGGLTGELF
TRBV6-6	TRBJ1-1	ASSYSSQNTEAF
TRBV19	TRBJ2-7	ASSRDRGIPYEQY
TRBV6-5	TRBJ2-5	ASSQTGVQETQY
TRBV18	TRBJ2-3	ASSPNSGGSTDTQY
TRBV19	TRBJ2-4	ASQARDRDNIQY
TRBV6-5	TRBJ2-5	ASSYWGGGQETQY
TRBV11-3	TRBJ1-6	ASSFDRSSYNSPLH
TRBV6-4	TRBJ2-3	ASSEGSGGATDTQY
TRBV10-3	TRBJ2-6	AIMGQTWSGANVLT
TRBV5-6	TRBJ2-7	ASSLGWGLYYEQY
TRBV9	TRBJ2-3	ASGTSGSYTDTQY
TRBV6-6	TRBJ1-1	ASSYSGQYTEAF
TRBV5-1	TRBJ1-6	ASSLDSPYNSPLH
TRBV4-2	TRBJ2-1	ASSQVLAGLYNEQF
TRBV7-8	TRBJ2-2	ASSLGGVRSGELF
TRBV28	TRBJ2-4	ASSLGGVAKNIQY
TRBV6-5	.	ASSSSSDRSSYEQY
TRBV19	TRBJ2-5	ASSIGTSGQETQY
TRBV7-9	TRBJ2-1	ASSLGQGVSHEQF
TRBV10-2	TRBJ2-7	ASSDPRSSSYEQY
TRBV2	TRBJ2-7	ASRTDREYEQY
TRBV9	TRBJ2-1	ASSGYSGSSYNEQF
TRBV2	TRBJ2-7	ASSHSYEQY
TRBV19	TRBJ2-1	ASSIGTNNNEQF
TRBV10-3	TRBJ1-5	AISGGTDQPQH
TRBV27	TRBJ2-3	ASSSRDRGRFGTDTQY
TRBV5-6	TRBJ2-1	ASSWGIRTGYNEQF
TRBV5-6	TRBJ1-1	ASSVTYAGNTEAF
TRBV6-1	TRBJ2-5	ASSRETQY
TRBV9	TRBJ1-2	ASSVSGNTLGYGYT
TRBV19	TRBJ2-3	ASSRTSGRPDTQY
TRBV27	TRBJ1-2	ASTRDSRYGYT
TRBV19	TRBJ1-5	ASSSTDRRKSNQPQH
TRBV5-4	TRBJ1-3	ASSWGLQGGGSGNTIY
TRBV7-9	TRBJ2-1	ASSLSTGYYNEQF
TRBV6-5	TRBJ2-2	ASSYSGPNTGELF
TRBV6-1	TRBJ2-5	ASSERGIPDTQY
TRBV30	TRBJ1-1	AWSVGSGWSNTEAF
TRBV6-6	TRBJ1-3	ASSYQGDTIY
TRBV27	TRBJ2-7	ASSPGTGGNEQY
TRBV5-6	TRBJ1-6	ASSLAPLGGSPLH
TRBV28	TRBJ2-1	ASRRRGGLAANNEQF
TRBV6-6	TRBJ2-7	ASESGHEQY
TRBV7-2	TRBJ2-1	ASSLFGGGQGAPNEQF
TRBV28	TRBJ2-5	ASSSDRGPGEETQY
TRBV14	TRBJ1-1	ASSQGGTGVSTEAF
TRBV5-6	TRBJ1-5	ASSLTRVRGFGGNQPQH
TRBV28	TRBJ2-5	ASSLEGGLAQETQY
TRBV4-2	TRBJ2-1	ASSQEVSSGNEQF
TRBV18	TRBJ1-1	ASSRTAENTEAF
TRBV4-1	TRBJ1-2	ASSQGDRANYGYT
TRBV7-8	TRBJ2-7	ASSLALGDSYEQY
TRBV19	TRBJ2-2	ASSLLAGGLGTGELF
TRBV30	TRBJ2-7	AWRRASGRARSYEQY
TRBV6-1	TRBJ1-6	ASSKTGGYSSPLH
TRBV10-3	TRBJ2-7	AISDPGQSSYEQY